This T cell receptor beta chain was obtained from a study of PD-1 blockade in classical Hodgkin lymphoma. In the case of this clone: The antigen remains unidentified.

Each patient experienced a relapse that followed autologous stem cell transplantation, and brentuximab vedotin exposure varied. Profiled with immunoSEQ multiplex PCR; TCRdb holds only in-frame clones, not every one. Of 90,000 to 130,000 clones listed, about nine tenths are singletons. Study-wide points: Among the patients, those starting nivolumab under 1 year after ASCT were excluded. Complete responders had baseline diversity similar to newly diagnosed patients. Relapsed/refractory patients reportedly had the lowest baseline TCR diversity, below newly diagnosed patients, who were below healthy donors.

Germline V lookup: CDR1 SGDLS, CDR2 YYNGEE. CDR3 length: 17 amino acids. The ends were cut back, 4 bases at V and 4 bases at J, with 21 bases in the middle. V is TRBV9 and J is TRBJ1-3; tentatively, D is TRBD1 (6 bases). Here the sequenced sample was peripheral blood mononuclear cells (PBMCs), taken before the second cycle of nivolumab. The receptor's source is a human donor with classical Hodgkin lymphoma. The CDR3 protein is CASSPFGGQSSGNTIYF. DNA of the CDR3: TGTGCCAGCAGCCCATTTGGGGGACAATCATCGGGAAACACCATATATTTT.